Listed here are 14 T cell receptor beta chains from one sample, sequenced in a study of blood T cell repertoires in COVID-19. The method was immunoSEQ multiplex PCR; TCRdb's version includes in-frame clones alone and lacks a portion of them. The sample yields 65,000 to 95,000 clones, about 82% seen once. Sequenced input: peripheral blood. All receptors come from an older man with active or convalescent COVID-19.

This clone was picked up a small number of times. The chain recombines TRBV7-9 with TRBJ2-1; 11 bases align to TRBD2. The length of the CDR3 is 16 residues. Trimming took 0 bases from V and 7 from J; bases not matched to a gene: 5. From germline, CDR1 is SEHNR and CDR2 FQNEAQ (reference sequence). The DNA of the CDR3 is TGTGCCAGCAGCTTAGCAACGGGACTAGCGGTGAATGAGCAGTTCTTC. Translated: CASSLATGLAVNEQFF.

The rearrangement uses TRBV2 and TRBJ2-5; D perhaps matches TRBD1 (6 bases). This CDR3 comprises 16 residues. V shed 6 bases and J shed 1 base, with 18 bases lying between them. Germline CDR1 and CDR2: SNHLY and FYNNEI. The CDR3 coding sequence is TGTGCCAGCAGGGAGAGAGGGACACAAGTCCAAGAGACCCAGTACTTC. It translates to CASRERGTQVQETQYF. Using reference TRBV2 and TRBJ2-5 for the parts outside the CDR3, the full variable domain is EPEVTQTPSHQVTQMGQEVILRCVPISNHLYFYWYRQILGQKVEFLVSFYNNEISEKSEIFDDQFSVERPDGSNFTLKIRSTKLEDSAMYFCASRERGTQVQETQYFGPGTRLLVL.

This clone was detected once. The gene calls are TRBV6-1 and TRBJ2-5; TRBD1 agrees at 9 bases. V shed 3 bases and J 5 bases; nucleotides not matched to a gene: 13. There are 17 residues in the CDR3. Germline values: CDR1 MNHNS, CDR2 SASEGT. The CDR3 DNA follows: TGTGCCAGCAGTGAGAACATAATGACAGGGGGTCCGGAGACCCAGTACTTC. Its translation: CASSENIMTGGPETQYF.

This chain connects TRBV5-3 to TRBJ2-7; D is unresolved. TRBV5-3 is designated an ORF whose function remains uncertain. V was clipped by 4 bases and J by 3 bases, with 14 bases between them. The CDR3 spans 14 residues. The CDR3 nucleotides are TGTGCCAGAAGCATCCGGTATTTCGACTACGAGCAGTACGTC. The encoded protein is CARSIRYFDYEQYV.

The chain joins TRBV19 to TRBJ1-5; D may be TRBD1 (6 bases). CDR1 and CDR2 from the germline V gene are LNHDA and SQIVND (reference sequence). There are 16 residues in the CDR3. V shed 3 bases and J shed 2 bases, with 14 bases lying between them. CDR3 nucleotides: TGTGCCAGTAGTATTAGGTCAGGGACACGCAATCAGCCCCAGCATTTT. Residues: CASSIRSGTRNQPQHF.

The chain has TRBV5-6 and TRBJ1-1, with D possibly matching TRBD1 (5 bases). The germline CDR1 and CDR2 sequences are SGHDT and YYEEEE. V dropped 3 bases and J dropped 11 bases, with 20 bases sitting between them. The CDR3 loop spans 14 amino acids. CDR3 amino acids: CASSSRTTRGMAFF. The CDR3, as DNA: TGTGCCAGCAGCTCACGGACAACTCGGGGGATGGCTTTCTTT.

This clone was recorded only once. The J gene is TRBJ1-2, the V gene TRBV7-2, with unresolved D. V shed 5 bases and J shed 4 bases, with 11 bases lying between them. This CDR3 is 13 amino acids long. Germline CDR1 is SGHTA and CDR2 is FQGNSA. CDR3 region: CASSRAEFYGYTF. The CDR3, as DNA: TGTGCCAGCAGCCGTGCGGAGTTCTATGGCTACACCTTC.

The rearrangement joins TRBV4-1 to TRBJ2-3; TRBD2 is a possible D gene (7 bases). The CDR3 sequence is 14 residues long. Germline values: CDR1 MGHRA, CDR2 YSYEKL. Trimming took off 6 bases at V and 6 bases at J, with 16 bases between the two ends. CDR3 sequence reads: CASRSAGALDTQYF. As DNA, the CDR3 is TGCGCCAGCAGGTCGGCGGGGGCCCTGGATACGCAGTATTTT.

The chain couples TRBV4-1 to TRBJ2-3; 10 bases are a match to TRBD2. The CDR3 extends over 19 amino acids. Germline CDR1 MGHRA, CDR2 YSYEKL. V lost 0 bases to trimming and J lost 2 bases; unmatched junction nucleotides: 11. The CDR3: CASSQDIPLSGGYTDTQYF. The CDR3 coding sequence is TGCGCCAGCAGCCAAGATATTCCGCTTAGCGGGGGGTACACAGATACGCAGTATTTT.

This clone occurred a few times. Within the sample, other DNA sequences also encode this same CDR3. The chain combines TRBV11-2 with TRBJ1-1; 8 bases are a match to TRBD1. The CDR3 totals 13 residues. V trimming: 3 bases; J trimming: 3 bases; junction bases outside the gene matches: 0. CDR1 and CDR2 from the germline V gene are SGHAT and FQNNGV. The CDR3 DNA is TGTGCCAGCAGCTTGGACAGGGACACTGAAGCTTTCTTT. This sequence encodes CASSLDRDTEAFF.

The chain links TRBV2 to TRBJ2-1, with 7 bases lining up with TRBD1. Trimming removed 6 bases from V and 9 bases from J; junction bases left unmatched: 8. Germline lookup yields CDR1 SNHLY and CDR2 FYNNEI. The length of the CDR3 is 13 residues. For the CDR3, the DNA is TGTGCCAGCAGGGGACAGCTTTTCGCTGAGCAGTTCTTC. Amino acids: CASRGQLFAEQFF. The variable domain in full, completed from reference TRBV2 and TRBJ2-1, reads EPEVTQTPSHQVTQMGQEVILRCVPISNHLYFYWYRQILGQKVEFLVSFYNNEISEKSEIFDDQFSVERPDGSNFTLKIRSTKLEDSAMYFCASRGQLFAEQFFGPGTRLTVL.

The rearrangement links TRBV29-1 to TRBJ2-1; 7 bases fit TRBD1. The V and J ends lost 4 bases and 8 bases, in that order; junction bases with no gene match: 8. The germline V gene encodes CDR1 SQVTM and CDR2 ANQGSEA. This CDR3 is built from 13 residues. DNA of the CDR3: TGCAGCGTTGCGCGACAGGGCCGATATGAGCAGTTCTTC. It codes for CSVARQGRYEQFF.

The rearrangement uses TRBV7-3 and TRBJ2-2; no reliable D call. The germline gives CDR1 SGHTA, CDR2 FQGTGA. The V end lost 3 bases, the J end lost 8 bases, and 7 bases lay between the germline ends. CDR3 length equals 12 residues. CDR3 nucleotides: TGTGCCAGCAGCTTTGGTCAGGGGGAGCTGTTTTTT. This translates into CASSFGQGELFF.

This clone was counted between two and nine times. This chain connects TRBV7-9 to TRBJ2-1, with a weak D call TRBD1 (6 bases). This CDR3 comprises 13 residues. Trimming shortened V by 6 bases and J by 4 bases, and 10 bases separated the two germline ends. Germline-derived CDR1 and CDR2 are SEHNR and FQNEAQ (reference sequence). CDR3 DNA sequence: TGTGCCAGCAGGTCAGACAGGTACAATGAGCAGTTCTTC. Its translation is CASRSDRYNEQFF.